A single sample is the source of the 15 T cell receptor beta chains below, sequenced in a study of neoadjuvant anti-PD-1 for oral cavity cancer. Sequenced by immunoSEQ multiplex PCR; TCRdb stores in-frame clones only, minus some. Of tens of thousands of clones listed, over 70% were seen once; the top ten hold about 3.7%. The sample in question was PBMCs, obtained before nivolumab (anti-PD-1) treatment. These receptors came from a person aged 35-80 years with oral cavity squamous cell carcinoma.

The chain links TRBV4-1 to TRBJ1-6; D remains unclear. Germline V CDR1 and CDR2: MGHRA, YSYEKL. The CDR3 contains 17 residues. Trimming stripped 2 bases from V and 7 bases from J, with 18 bases between. CDR3 residues: CASSQSSGQTRNSPLHF. The CDR3 bases are TGCGCCAGCAGCCAATCTAGCGGGCAGACTAGGAATTCACCCCTCCACTTT.

The V and J genes are TRBV5-1 and TRBJ2-5, with 8 bases identical to TRBD2. Germline trimming cut 0 bases from V and 1 base from J; bases unmatched to any gene: 5. Germline loops: CDR1 SGHRS, CDR2 YFSETQ. The CDR3 covers 16 residues. The CDR3 nucleotides read TGCGCCAGCAGCTTGGTAACTAGCGGCGCCCAAGAGACCCAGTACTTC. As protein: CASSLVTSGAQETQYF.

CDR3 DNA sequence: TGTGCCATCGTGCCGATCACCAGGGGCTACACCTTC. Translation: CAIVPITRGYTF. The chain combines TRBV6-5 with TRBJ1-2; D remains unclear. Germline values: CDR1 MNHEY, CDR2 SVGAGI. Trimming cost V 10 bases and J 8 bases, with 17 bases left between them. This CDR3 has 12 amino acids.

This clone was counted between two and nine times. The chain employs TRBV9 and TRBJ1-5; no firm D call. Germline V CDR1 and CDR2: SGDLS, YYNGEE. V was pared by 0 bases and J by 2 bases, with 9 bases between. The CDR3 length is 15 residues. CDR3 in DNA: TGTGCCAGCAGCGTAGGCAGCCTTGGCAATCAGCCCCAGCATTTT. It is translated as CASSVGSLGNQPQHF.

The J gene is TRBJ2-5, the V gene TRBV9; 15 nucleotides match TRBD2. CDR3 length: 17 residues. Germline V gene data show CDR1 as SGDLS and CDR2 as YYNGEE. J lost 5 bases, V lost 3 bases, and 8 bases had no gene match. DNA for the CDR3: TGTGCCAGCAGCGAGGGGACTAGCGGGGGGACTAGGGAGACCCAGTACTTC. It specifies CASSEGTSGGTRETQYF.

The chain links TRBV6-5 to TRBJ2-7; D possibly corresponds to TRBD2 (5 bases). The V gene's germline CDR1 is MNHEY and CDR2 SVGAGI. V was cut by 7 bases and J by 5 bases, with 15 bases left in between. The CDR3 is 13 amino acids. CDR3 sequence (DNA): TGTGCCAGCAAGACGGGGTATACGGACGAGCAGTACTTC. Its translation: CASKTGYTDEQYF.

The V and J genes are TRBV11-2 and TRBJ2-1; 14 positions agree with TRBD2. V trimming: 5 bases; J trimming: 7 bases; junction bases outside the gene matches: 10. The CDR3 is made up of 17 amino acids. Germline V gene lookup returns CDR1 SGHAT and CDR2 FQNNGV. Here the CDR3 reads CASSPRGGLAGVNEQFF. Written as DNA, the CDR3 is TGTGCCAGCAGCCCGAGGGGGGGACTAGCGGGAGTAAATGAGCAGTTCTTC.

This chain links TRBV7-3 with TRBJ2-1; TRBD1 matches at 8 bases. CDR3 length equals 16 residues. CDR1 SGHTA and CDR2 FQGTGA come from the germline V gene. Germline trimming cut 5 bases from V and 4 bases from J; bases unmatched to any gene: 10. CDR3 coding DNA: TGTGCCAGCAGCCGAACGGGCCGGGACAGGTACAATGAGCAGTTCTTC. It specifies CASSRTGRDRYNEQFF.

This clone was picked up one time. This chain uses TRBV30 with TRBJ1-2, with D unresolved. Germline V gene sequence: CDR1 GTSNPN, CDR2 SVGIG (reference sequence). V lost 0 bases and J 6 bases, leaving 14 bases between the germline ends. CDR3 length equals 14 residues. The DNA for the CDR3 is TGTGCCTGGAGTGTACAGCTTGTGCCGAATGGCTACACCTTC. Translated: CAWSVQLVPNGYTF.

The chain recombines TRBV14 with TRBJ1-1, with 9 bases that match TRBD1. The V segment lost 6 bases and the J segment 0 bases; nucleotides outside the gene matches: 8. Germline loops: CDR1 SGHDN, CDR2 FVKESK. The CDR3 is made up of 16 amino acids. The CDR3 nucleotides are TGTGCCAGCAGAGAATACAGGGGGCGGATGAACACTGAAGCTTTCTTT. It specifies CASREYRGRMNTEAFF.

The V and J genes are TRBV7-9 and TRBJ1-4; 8 bases line up with TRBD1. V lost 1 base to trimming and J lost 8 bases; unmatched junction nucleotides: 0. Germline V gene sequence: CDR1 SEHNR, CDR2 FQNEAQ (reference sequence). The CDR3 is 13 residues long. CDR3 in amino acids: CASSLGQGEKLFF. The CDR3 coding sequence is TGTGCCAGCAGCTTAGGACAGGGGGAAAAACTGTTTTTT.

The V call is TRBV5-1, the J call TRBJ2-2; possible D gene TRBD2, 6 bases. The CDR3 totals 14 residues. V lost 1 base, J lost 6 bases, and 10 bases lay in between. Germline CDR1 SGHRS, CDR2 YFSETQ. Here the CDR3 DNA reads TGCGCCAGCAGCTTGCATCCGGGGGCCGGGGAGCTGTTTTTT. The encoded protein is CASSLHPGAGELFF.

This chain joins TRBV19 and TRBJ2-3; perhaps TRBD2 as D (6 bases). V was clipped by 8 bases and J by 6 bases, with 24 bases between them. Germline V lookup: CDR1 LNHDA, CDR2 SQIVND (reference sequence). The CDR3 has 16 amino acids. This chain's CDR3 is CASFPEPGLTPDTQYF. Here the CDR3 DNA reads TGTGCCAGTTTCCCCGAACCAGGACTAACCCCGGATACGCAGTATTTT. The entire variable domain, with the rest obtained from reference TRBV19 and TRBJ2-3, is as follows: DGGITQSPKYLFRKEGQNVTLSCEQNLNHDAMYWYRQDPGQGLRLIYYSQIVNDFQKGDIAEGYSVSREKKESFPLTVTSAQKNPTAFYLCASFPEPGLTPDTQYFGPGTRLTVL.

The chain carries TRBV30 and TRBJ1-5, with D hard to call. The CDR3 covers 14 residues. CDR1 and CDR2 from the germline V gene are GTSNPN and SVGIG (reference sequence). The V end lost 1 base, the J end lost 9 bases, and 16 bases lay between the germline ends. CDR3 region: CAWSGLTVGSPQHF. CDR3 bases: TGTGCCTGGAGTGGATTGACTGTGGGTTCGCCCCAGCATTTT. The whole variable domain, remainder taken from reference TRBV30 and TRBJ1-5, is SQTIHQWPATLVQPVGSPLSLECTVEGTSNPNLYWYRQAAGRGLQLLFYSVGIGQISSEVPQNLSASRPQDRQFILSSKKLLLSDSGFYLCAWSGLTVGSPQHFGDGTRLSIL.

In this sample, this clone turned up once. At one of its ends the junction is not consistent with the germline gene, which may arise from a read error. The chain is built from TRBV7-7 and TRBJ2-5; a possible D gene is TRBD2 (6 bases). Germline CDR1 is SSHAT and CDR2 is FNYEAQ (reference sequence). The CDR3 consists of 15 residues. The CDR3 reads CASSSKGRDWETQYF. DNA of the CDR3: TGTGCTAGCAGCTCCAAGGGCCGGGACTGGGAGACCCAGTACTTC.